Listed below are T cell receptor beta chains from one sample, sequenced in a study of cytomegalovirus exposure and HLA in healthy donors. Clones were read by immunoSEQ multiplex PCR, and TCRdb kept only the in-frame ones, dropping some. The sample holds about 60,000 clones, 60% to 80% seen once. The sequenced sample consisted of PBMCs. These receptors all stem from a female donor in good health and CMV-seronegative. Both conserved end residues are part of each CDR3. Fields, in order: J gene, V gene, D gene, clone size, CDR3 protein, CDR3 DNA. D genes are given only for firm matches. A row's size may be missing; if present it is once, few, many or a size class.

>TRBJ1-5|TRBV4-3|.|.
CASSQDRTGAAGGSPQHF
TGCGCCAGCAGCCAAGATCGAACTGGGGCAGCGGGAGGTTCGCCCCAGCATTTT
>TRBJ2-3|TRBV19|TRBD1|.
CASSLGQGPGYF
TGTGCCAGTAGCTTGGGACAGGGGCCCGGGTATTTT
>TRBJ1-3|TRBV6-5|TRBD1|once
CASSYSWDSSGNTIYF
TGTGCCAGCAGTTACTCATGGGACAGCTCTGGAAACACCATATATTTT
>TRBJ2-3|TRBV7-2|.|.
CASSAYVGGRTDTQYF
TGTGCCAGCAGCGCCTACGTCGGGGGGCGGACAGATACGCAGTATTTT
>TRBJ2-1|TRBV7-2|TRBD2|.
CASSSGTRGFLEQFF
TGTGCCAGCAGCTCCGGGACTAGGGGTTTTCTTGAGCAGTTCTTC
>TRBJ2-1|TRBV30|TRBD2|.
CARGTSGNEQFF
TGTGCCCGGGGGACTAGCGGAAATGAGCAGTTCTTC
>TRBJ2-2|TRBV15|.|.
CATSRGPISSNTGELFF
TGTGCCACCAGCAGAGGGCCCATTAGCAGTAACACCGGGGAGCTGTTTTTT
>TRBJ1-2|TRBV6-5|TRBD1|once
CASSRTGVYGYTF
TGTGCCAGCAGTCGGACAGGGGTCTATGGCTACACCTTC
>TRBJ2-7|TRBV18|.|.
CASSPGRDYEQYF
TGTGCCAGCTCACCGGGCAGAGACTACGAGCAGTACTTC
>TRBJ1-6|TRBV6-5|TRBD1|.
CASSNRDRFNSPLHF
TGTGCCAGCAGTAACCGGGACAGGTTTAATTCCCCCCTCCACTTT
>TRBJ2-5|TRBV7-2|TRBD2|.
CASSYSGSTQETQYF
TGTGCCAGCAGCTATAGCGGGAGTACGCAAGAGACCCAGTACTTC
>TRBJ1-1|TRBV5-1|TRBD1|.
CASSRGQGGLDTEAFF
TGCGCCAGCAGCCGAGGACAGGGTGGGTTGGACACTGAAGCTTTCTTT
>TRBJ1-2|TRBV29-1|.|once
CSVEDLNYGYTF
TGCAGCGTTGAAGACCTTAACTATGGCTACACCTTC
>TRBJ2-3|TRBV19|.|.
CASSIGGTPGDTQYF
TGTGCCAGTAGTATTGGTGGGACACCGGGGGATACGCAGTATTTT
>TRBJ2-1|TRBV30|TRBD1|.
CAWSRDRNYNEQFF
TGTGCCTGGAGTCGGGACAGAAACTACAATGAGCAGTTCTTC
>TRBJ1-6|TRBV6-1|.|once
CASSADSPLHF
TGTGCCAGCAGTGCTGATTCACCCCTCCACTTT
>TRBJ2-7|TRBV18|TRBD2|.
CASSQRASGSYEQYF
TGTGCCAGCTCACAAAGGGCTAGCGGCTCCTACGAGCAGTACTTC
>TRBJ2-5|TRBV9|TRBD2|.
CASSDQAGSPQYF
TGTGCCAGCAGCGATCAAGCGGGGAGTCCCCAGTACTTC
>TRBJ1-6|TRBV15|.|few
CATSRDKGGNSPLHF
TGTGCCACCAGCAGAGATAAAGGGGGAAATTCACCCCTCCACTTT
>TRBJ2-2|TRBV5-4|TRBD1|.
CASSLWGQGHTGELFF
TGTGCCAGCAGCTTATGGGGACAGGGACACACCGGGGAGCTGTTTTTT
>TRBJ2-7|TRBV27|.|.
CASSVKAGSEQYF
TGTGCCAGCAGTGTGAAAGCAGGGTCCGAGCAGTACTTC
>TRBJ1-1|TRBV30|.|.
CAWSVHGNTEAFF
TGTGCCTGGAGTGTACATGGGAACACTGAAGCTTTCTTT
>TRBJ1-1|TRBV15|TRBD1|.
CATRDGTGKYSREAFF
TGTGCCACCAGGGATGGGACAGGCAAATACTCTAGGGAAGCTTTCTTT
>TRBJ1-4|TRBV7-2|TRBD1|.
CASSPGTGGSNEKLFF
TGTGCCAGCAGCCCAGGGACAGGGGGTTCTAATGAAAAACTGTTTTTT
>TRBJ2-5|TRBV7-9|.|.
CASSFWQVKETQYF
TGTGCCAGCAGCTTTTGGCAGGTGAAAGAGACCCAGTACTTC
>TRBJ2-7|TRBV4-2|TRBD2|.
CASSQEASGSGYEQYF
TGTGCCAGCAGCCAAGAAGCTAGCGGGAGCGGGTACGAGCAGTACTTC
>TRBJ1-1|TRBV6-4|.|.
CASSIEEGTEAFF
TGTGCCAGCAGTATCGAGGAGGGCACTGAAGCTTTCTTT
>TRBJ2-5|TRBV14|.|.
CASSQFIGRRETQYF
TGTGCCAGCAGCCAATTCATCGGGAGAAGGGAGACCCAGTACTTC
>TRBJ2-1|TRBV10-3|TRBD1|.
CAISGTGNEQFF
TGTGCCATCAGTGGGACAGGGAATGAGCAGTTCTTC
>TRBJ1-3|TRBV6-1|TRBD1|few
CASTRQGSGNTIYF
TGTGCCAGCACCCGACAGGGATCTGGAAACACCATATATTTT
>TRBJ2-5|TRBV7-2|TRBD2|.
CASRRGLAGVGETQYF
TGTGCCAGCAGGAGGGGACTAGCGGGAGTTGGGGAGACCCAGTACTTC
>TRBJ2-7|TRBV10-3|.|.
CAISDAGNRYEQYF
TGTGCCATCAGTGACGCAGGGAATAGGTACGAGCAGTACTTC
>TRBJ1-1|TRBV14|TRBD1|.
CASSQTGGRTEAFF
TGTGCCAGCAGCCAAACAGGGGGCCGGACTGAAGCTTTCTTT
>TRBJ2-3|TRBV7-2|.|.
CASSLLPRLTDTQYF
TGTGCCAGCAGCCTACTACCCCGCCTCACAGATACGCAGTATTTT
>TRBJ1-2|TRBV9|TRBD1|.
CASSVQGASYGYTF
TGTGCCAGCAGCGTTCAGGGGGCGAGCTATGGCTACACCTTC
>TRBJ2-3|TRBV7-2|.|few
CASSLTGEVGDTQYF
TGTGCCAGCAGCTTAACGGGGGAAGTGGGAGATACGCAGTATTTT
>TRBJ2-5|TRBV30|TRBD2|.
CAWALGLAGVETQYF
TGTGCCTGGGCGCTTGGACTAGCGGGGGTGGAGACCCAGTACTTC
>TRBJ1-5|TRBV30|.|few
CAWSVYGTSNHQHF
TGTGCCTGGAGTGTATACGGGACATCTAACCACCAGCATTTT
>TRBJ1-5|TRBV18|TRBD1|few
CASSPRTGADQPQHF
TGTGCCAGCTCACCCCGGACAGGGGCTGATCAGCCCCAGCATTTT
>TRBJ2-7|TRBV9|TRBD2|.
CASSPGLAGWEQYF
TGTGCCAGCAGCCCGGGACTAGCGGGATGGGAGCAGTACTTC
>TRBJ1-4|TRBV28|.|.
CASSLRGGTENEKLFF
TGTGCCAGCAGTTTAAGGGGTGGGACTGAAAATGAAAAACTGTTTTTT
>TRBJ1-6|TRBV28|TRBD1|.
CASSPPGTVYDSPLHF
TGTGCCAGCAGCCCACCAGGGACAGTATATGATTCACCCCTCCACTTT
>TRBJ1-1|TRBV5-1|TRBD1|.
CASSCYRGGKEAFF
TGCGCCAGCAGCTGTTACAGGGGGGGAAAAGAAGCTTTCTTT
>TRBJ2-3|TRBV9|.|.
CASSVAFRGDTQYF
TGTGCCAGCAGCGTAGCCTTTAGAGGTGATACGCAGTATTTT
>TRBJ2-1|TRBV7-8|TRBD2|.
CASSLPREGLYNEQFF
TGTGCCAGCAGCTTACCGAGGGAGGGCCTCTACAATGAGCAGTTCTTC
>TRBJ1-3|TRBV6-5|.|.
CASSLGQSSGNTIYF
TGTGCCAGCAGTTTAGGACAGAGCTCTGGAAACACCATATATTTT
>TRBJ2-5|TRBV7-2|TRBD2|.
CASSLAGSSGRAVRETQYF
TGTGCCAGCAGCTTAGCAGGGTCTAGCGGGAGGGCAGTACGAGAGACCCAGTACTTC
>TRBJ1-3|TRBV21-1|.|once
CAGGGYLSGNTIYF
TGTGCCGGGGGAGGTTACTTGTCTGGAAACACCATATATTTT
>TRBJ2-5|TRBV27|TRBD2|.
CASSPTTVLAGQETQYF
TGTGCCAGCAGTCCAACTACTGTGCTAGCGGGACAAGAGACCCAGTACTTC
>TRBJ1-5|TRBV19|.|.
CASSVDGPNQPQHF
TGTGCCAGTAGTGTGGATGGGCCAAATCAGCCCCAGCATTTT
>TRBJ2-3|TRBV7-3|TRBD1|.
CASSSGQGTDTQYF
TGTGCCAGCAGCTCGGGACAGGGCACAGATACGCAGTATTTT
>TRBJ2-5|TRBV9|TRBD2|.
CASSVGGSGGSQYF
TGTGCCAGCAGCGTAGGGGGTAGCGGGGGCTCACAGTACTTC
>TRBJ2-7|TRBV4-2|TRBD1|.
CASSRTGSYEQYF
TGTGCCAGCAGCCGGACAGGGTCCTACGAGCAGTACTTC
>TRBJ2-5|TRBV9|TRBD2|.
CASSVGRGQETQYF
TGTGCCAGCAGCGTAGGGCGGGGGCAAGAGACCCAGTACTTC
>TRBJ1-1|TRBV7-8|.|.
CASSLVAGVGTEAFF
TGTGCCAGCAGCTTAGTCGCCGGGGTTGGCACTGAAGCTTTCTTT
>TRBJ2-7|TRBV7-6|TRBD2|.
CASSLASTSYPYEQYF
TGTGCCAGCAGCTTAGCGTCGACTAGCTATCCTTACGAGCAGTACTTC
>TRBJ1-3|TRBV6-1|.|.
CASRRDYSGNTIYF
TGTGCCAGCAGAAGGGACTACTCTGGAAACACCATATATTTT